The rows below give T cell receptor beta chains drawn from one sample of a study of blood T cell repertoires in COVID-19. The method was immunoSEQ multiplex PCR; TCRdb's version includes in-frame clones alone and lacks a portion of them. The sample lists approximately 450,000 clones; around 89% were seen once. The sample taken for sequencing was peripheral blood. The receptor set was obtained from a woman in her twenties or thirties with acute or convalescent COVID-19. Each CDR3 is given without its conserved first and last residue. D genes are given only for firm matches. Clone size is shown for a subset of rows, as once, few, many or a class of expanded clone.

j_gene	abundance	v_gene	d_gene	CDR3aa
TRBJ2-4	NA	TRBV5-5	TRBD2	ASSGLAGGLAKNIQY
TRBJ2-5	NA	TRBV6-5	TRBD2	ASRGGGVTQY
TRBJ2-3	NA	TRBV7-9	TRBD2	ASSFPGLAVSTDTQY
TRBJ1-1	NA	TRBV10-1	NA	ASSEGRYTEAF
TRBJ2-7	NA	TRBV12-5	NA	ASGPGFAYEQY
TRBJ1-1	NA	TRBV5-1	NA	ASSLDDRNTEAF
TRBJ2-7	NA	TRBV29-1	NA	SVEDRGYEQY
TRBJ1-2	NA	TRBV6-5	NA	ASREPYGYT
TRBJ1-4	NA	TRBV24-1	NA	ATSETRGANEKLF
TRBJ1-4	NA	TRBV6-5	NA	ASSSEPYRRGGGLF
TRBJ2-3	NA	TRBV24-1	TRBD2	ATSDPRAGSTDTQY
TRBJ2-5	NA	TRBV6-1	NA	ASSGVGGSRGETQY
TRBJ2-4	NA	TRBV2	NA	ASRDGGAPGMWY
TRBJ1-1	NA	TRBV10-2	NA	ASSESSLGGKNTEAF
TRBJ1-2	few	TRBV3-1/TRBV3-2	NA	ASSQGQLYGYT
TRBJ1-1	NA	TRBV6-5	NA	ASSYSWGRGTEAF
TRBJ1-2	once	TRBV5-4	NA	ASSFLQGGGYT
TRBJ2-2	once	TRBV11-2	NA	ASSLDWRQSTGELF
TRBJ1-1	NA	TRBV5-5	NA	ASILNSGVTEAF
TRBJ2-5	NA	TRBV5-1	NA	ASSLDRAGPKTQY
TRBJ1-2	NA	TRBV5-1	NA	ASRMTGQYYGYT
TRBJ1-2	NA	TRBV7-2	NA	ASSFAVDSQGYT
TRBJ2-7	few	TRBV7-2	TRBD1	ASSSRDRTYEQY
TRBJ2-1	NA	TRBV28	TRBD2	ASSLSPSGGRNEQF
TRBJ1-5	few	TRBV7-6	NA	ASSLAFNQPQH
TRBJ1-2	once	TRBV5-1	NA	ASGEGTGYGYT
TRBJ2-3	few	TRBV5-1	TRBD1	ASSKDGTEYTDTQY
TRBJ1-1	NA	TRBV28	NA	ASSLPNFEAF
TRBJ2-7	NA	TRBV3-1/TRBV3-2	NA	ASSQAHSYEQY
TRBJ1-2	NA	TRBV6-5	NA	ASSLGDPGVYGYT
TRBJ1-1	NA	TRBV2	NA	ASSRGQPSSEAF
TRBJ1-2	NA	TRBV6-5	NA	ASCLRGQEIYGYT
TRBJ2-2	few	TRBV4-2	NA	ASSQDSGTGELF
TRBJ1-3	NA	TRBV18	NA	ASSPQAGSGNTIY
TRBJ1-1	once	TRBV19	TRBD1	ASSLTGVNTEAF
TRBJ1-6	few	TRBV18	NA	ASSPQGTNSPLH
TRBJ1-2	NA	TRBV9	NA	ASSVSQGTNYGYT
TRBJ1-6	NA	TRBV6-1	TRBD1	ASSDTQGVGSPLH
TRBJ2-7	NA	TRBV18	NA	ASSQGWFEQY
TRBJ2-7	NA	TRBV10-3	TRBD1	AISEGQGTAYEQY
TRBJ2-2	NA	TRBV9	NA	ASSVTDSLRGGELF
TRBJ1-2	NA	TRBV5-1	NA	ASRSESGFNYGYT
TRBJ2-5	once	TRBV5-6	TRBD2	ASSRTSGGPWETQY
TRBJ2-1	NA	TRBV18	NA	ASSPLGYEQF
TRBJ2-7	NA	TRBV7-8	TRBD2	ASSRSGGYEQY
TRBJ2-1	NA	TRBV19	TRBD2	ASSNLAGGPSEQF
TRBJ2-3	NA	TRBV11-3	TRBD1	ASSGTEADTQY
TRBJ2-2	NA	TRBV4-1	NA	ASSLWPGQNTGELF
TRBJ1-5	NA	TRBV3-1/TRBV3-2	NA	ASSQGAGYNQPQH